Each of the 5 T cell receptor beta chains below was sequenced from the same sample in a study of T cell responses to AZD1222 COVID-19 vaccine. Profiling relied on immunoSEQ multiplex PCR, and the TCRdb table lists in-frame clones only, not all of them. The data contain some 130,000 clones, less than 95% of them seen just once; the ten biggest clones take up about 7%. The sample here was peripheral blood, taken on day 0 of AZD1222 vaccination. These TCRs come from an adult in good health.

The genes are TRBV30 and TRBJ2-7; 7 bases are a match to TRBD1. With 2 bases clipped from V and 4 bases from J, the junction kept 2 bases outside the gene matches. The CDR3 totals 12 residues. Germline CDR1 GTSNPN, CDR2 SVGIG (reference sequence). The DNA for the CDR3 is TGTGCCTGGAGTACCAGGGGGTACGAGCAGTACTTC. Encoded protein: CAWSTRGYEQYF. Full variable domain (missing parts from reference TRBV30 and TRBJ2-7): SQTIHQWPATLVQPVGSPLSLECTVEGTSNPNLYWYRQAAGRGLQLLFYSVGIGQISSEVPQNLSASRPQDRQFILSSKKLLLSDSGFYLCAWSTRGYEQYFGPGTRLTVT.

The chain employs TRBV10-3 and TRBJ2-2, with TRBD1 matching 7 bases. V was clipped by 7 bases and J by 2 bases; unmatched bases: 4. The CDR3 consists of 14 residues. Germline V gene lookup returns CDR1 ENHRY and CDR2 SYGVKD. The CDR3, as DNA: TGTGCCATCATTAGGGGGCTTAACACCGGGGAGCTGTTTTTT. It yields the protein CAIIRGLNTGELFF.

The chain uses TRBV19 and TRBJ2-3; the D gene is possibly TRBD1 (6 bases). This CDR3 comprises 13 residues. From germline, CDR1 is LNHDA and CDR2 SQIVND (reference sequence). The germline V and J ends were trimmed by 0 bases and 5 bases, with 6 bases remaining between them. The CDR3 loop is CASSIDRGDTQYF. DNA of the CDR3: TGTGCCAGTAGTATAGACAGGGGAGATACGCAGTATTTT.

This clone was seen only a few times. This chain uses TRBV12-3 or TRBV12-4 with TRBJ1-2, with 7 bases aligning to TRBD1. Trimming cost V 10 bases and J 7 bases; bases outside gene matches: 6. This CDR3 is built from 11 residues. Here the CDR3 DNA reads TGTGCCACGGACAGGCGCCGTGGCTACACCTTC. Amino acid sequence: CATDRRRGYTF.

The chain is built from TRBV5-1 and TRBJ1-1; TRBD1 matches at 8 bases. Trimming took 4 bases from V and 4 from J; bases not matched to a gene: 6. Germline V CDR1 and CDR2: SGHRS, YFSETQ. This CDR3 has 14 residues. Here the CDR3 reads CASSVDREITEAFF. The CDR3 coding sequence is TGCGCCAGCAGCGTGGACAGGGAGATCACTGAAGCTTTCTTT. The variable domain in full, completed from reference TRBV5-1 and TRBJ1-1, reads KAGVTQTPRYLIKTRGQQVTLSCSPISGHRSVSWYQQTPGQGLQFLFEYFSETQRNKGNFPGRFSGRQFSNSRSEMNVSTLELGDSALYLCASSVDREITEAFFGQGTRLTVV.